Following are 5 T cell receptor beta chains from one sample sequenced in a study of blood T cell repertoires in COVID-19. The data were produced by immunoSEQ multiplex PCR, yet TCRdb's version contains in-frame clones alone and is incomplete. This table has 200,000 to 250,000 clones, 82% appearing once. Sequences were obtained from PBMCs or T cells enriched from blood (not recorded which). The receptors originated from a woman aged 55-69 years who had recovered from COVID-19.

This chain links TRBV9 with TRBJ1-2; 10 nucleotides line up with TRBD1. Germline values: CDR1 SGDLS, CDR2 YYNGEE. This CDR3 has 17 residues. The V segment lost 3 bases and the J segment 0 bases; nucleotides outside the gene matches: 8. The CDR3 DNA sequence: TGTGCCAGCAGCGCGGGACAGGGGACCTTCTCTAACTATGGCTACACCTTC. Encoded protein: CASSAGQGTFSNYGYTF. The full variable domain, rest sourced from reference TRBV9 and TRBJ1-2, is DSGVTQTPKHLITATGQRVTLRCSPRSGDLSVYWYQQSLDQGLQFLIQYYNGEERAKGNILERFSAQQFPDLHSELNLSSLELGDSALYFCASSAGQGTFSNYGYTFGSGTRLTVV.

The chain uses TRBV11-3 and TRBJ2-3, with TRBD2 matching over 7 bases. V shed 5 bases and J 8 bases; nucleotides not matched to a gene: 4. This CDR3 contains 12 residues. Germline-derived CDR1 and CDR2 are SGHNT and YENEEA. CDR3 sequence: CASSPPGGTQYF. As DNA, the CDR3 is TGTGCCAGCAGCCCTCCGGGGGGTACGCAGTATTTT.

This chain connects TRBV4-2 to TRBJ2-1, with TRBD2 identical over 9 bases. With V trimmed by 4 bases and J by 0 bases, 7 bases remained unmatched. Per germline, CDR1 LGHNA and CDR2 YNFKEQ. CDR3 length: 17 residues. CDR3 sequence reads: CASSPRLAGPSYNEQFF. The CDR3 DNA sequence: TGTGCCAGCAGCCCCCGGCTAGCGGGACCCTCCTACAATGAGCAGTTCTTC.

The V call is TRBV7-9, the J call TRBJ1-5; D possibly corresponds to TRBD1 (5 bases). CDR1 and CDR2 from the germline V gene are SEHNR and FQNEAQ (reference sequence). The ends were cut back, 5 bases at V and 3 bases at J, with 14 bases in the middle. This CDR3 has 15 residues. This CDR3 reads CASSGGGDFNQPQHF. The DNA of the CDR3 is TGTGCCAGCAGCGGAGGTGGGGACTTCAATCAGCCCCAGCATTTT.

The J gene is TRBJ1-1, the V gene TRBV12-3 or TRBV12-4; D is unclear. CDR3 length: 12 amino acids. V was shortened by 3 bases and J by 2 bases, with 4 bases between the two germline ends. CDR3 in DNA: TGTGCCAGCAGTTTTGTAAACACTGAAGCTTTCTTT. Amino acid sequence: CASSFVNTEAFF.